The clone carrying this T cell receptor (beta chain) was seen repeatedly, ten times or more. This CDR3 is built from 16 residues. Germline loops: CDR1 LNHDA, CDR2 SQIVND (reference sequence). Trimming removed 7 bases at V and 1 base at J, with 19 bases between. The data originate from a study of T cells in Graves' hyperthyroidism and ophthalmopathy. TCR beta CDR3 sequences were amplified from RNA transcripts. HTBI primers were the set used in a first-round RT-PCR of the TCR CDR3. Each CDR3 protein is one row after TCRdb ran MiXCR on the multiplex PCR reads. Here the sample spans 500,000 to 550,000 distinct CDR3 sequences, less than 25% being singletons.

The TCR originated in a man between 18 and 29 years old with Graves' hyperthyroidism. The chain recombines TRBV19 with TRBJ1-1; D remains unclear. Sequenced sample: blood. This CDR3 reads CASIPFSGLGNTEAFF. CDR3 DNA: TGTGCCAGTATACCCTTTTCAGGTCTCGGGAACACTGAAGCTTTCTTT.